What follows are 8 T cell receptor beta chains derived from one specimen sequenced in a study of T cell repertoires in cytomegalovirus infection. These TCRs' antigens remain unknown. TCRdb recomputed calls from the reads with MiXCR, one row per CDR3 protein. Altogether around 500,000 distinct CDR3 sequences are present, approximately 46% being singletons, with the ten largest covering about two fifths. The specimen comprised cultured PBMCs, sampled from culture after CMV antigen stimulation. These receptor sequences come from a human donor in good health (CMV status not recorded). Some clones in this sample may be carry-over from other donors' samples.

The V gene is TRBV9, the J gene TRBJ1-5; a weak D match, TRBD1 (5 bases). Looked up from germline, CDR1 is SGDLS and CDR2 is YYNGEE. The CDR3 runs to 12 residues. Trimming removed 4 bases at V and 10 bases at J, with 12 bases between. The CDR3 DNA sequence: TGTGCCAGCAGCCACCTCGGGGGTCCCCAGCATTTT. Translation: CASSHLGGPQHF.

V and J are TRBV6-6 and TRBJ1-4; D is perhaps TRBD1 (5 bases). The CDR3 length is 18 residues. Germline V gives CDR1 MNHNY, CDR2 SVGAGI (reference sequence). V lost 5 bases, J lost 5 bases, and 24 bases lay in between. The CDR3 is CASSGPGPNREGNEKLFF. CDR3 DNA sequence: TGTGCCAGCAGTGGCCCGGGACCCAATCGAGAAGGGAATGAAAAACTGTTTTTT.

The chain has TRBV28 and TRBJ2-3; TRBD2 is a possible D gene (5 bases). The V end lost 4 bases, the J end lost 6 bases, and 11 bases lay between the germline ends. The CDR3 loop spans 13 amino acids. Germline V gene data show CDR1 as MDHEN and CDR2 as SYDVKM. CDR3 nucleotides: TGTGCCAGCAGTTCAGCTAGCTTGGATACGCAGTATTTT. It yields the protein CASSSASLDTQYF.

The table lists this clonotype with a count of one. The V call is TRBV27, the J call TRBJ2-1, with 8 bases matching TRBD1. This CDR3 region has 15 residues. V shed 6 bases, J shed 2 bases, and the junction held 6 bases outside the gene matches. Germline V CDR1 and CDR2: MNHEY, SMNVEV (reference sequence). CDR3 in DNA: TGTGCCAGCAGCCCGGACAGGGACACCTACAATGAGCAGTTCTTC. Translated: CASSPDRDTYNEQFF.

The gene calls are TRBV7-6 and TRBJ2-7; 11 nucleotides line up with TRBD2. This CDR3 has 19 residues. The J segment lost 3 bases and the V segment lost 5 bases, leaving 18 bases of the junction unmatched. Germline loops: CDR1 SGHVS, CDR2 FNYEAQ. The DNA of the CDR3 is TGTGCCAGCAGCGGCGATATGGCTAGCGGGGGGTCCGATCTCTACGAGCAGTACTTC. Translated, it gives CASSGDMASGGSDLYEQYF.

This clonotype was recorded a few times. The chain uses TRBV11-2 and TRBJ2-2; 7 bases align to TRBD2. The CDR3 runs 16 residues. The V and J ends lost 1 base and 1 base, in that order; junction bases with no gene match: 3. Germline CDR1 reads SGHAT; CDR2 reads FQNNGV. In nucleotides, the CDR3 is TGTGCCAGCAGCTTAGTGGGAGGGGTGAACACCGGGGAGCTGTTTTTT. Its translation: CASSLVGGVNTGELFF.

This chain joins TRBV7-2 and TRBJ2-1; tentatively, D is TRBD1 (6 bases). CDR1 is SGHTA and CDR2 is FQGNSA in the germline V gene. The germline V and J ends were trimmed by 5 bases and 8 bases, with 19 bases remaining between them. The CDR3 has 15 residues. CDR3 nucleotide sequence: TGTGCCAGCAGCCCAACGAGGGGGACGATCCATGAGCAGTTCTTC. This sequence encodes CASSPTRGTIHEQFF. The full variable domain, with the rest looked up from reference TRBV7-2 and TRBJ2-1, is GAGVSQSPSNKVTEKGKDVELRCDPISGHTALYWYRQSLGQGLEFLIYFQGNSAPDKSGLPSDRFSAERTGGSVSTLTIQRTQQEDSAVYLCASSPTRGTIHEQFFGPGTRLTVL.

The chain joins TRBV7-2 to TRBJ2-1, with 9 nucleotides matching TRBD2. Germline CDR1 SGHTA, CDR2 FQGNSA. V trimming: 5 bases; J trimming: 8 bases; junction bases outside the gene matches: 7. This CDR3 spans 14 amino acids. CDR3 loop: CASSQGLAYDEQFF. The CDR3 DNA reads as TGTGCCAGCAGCCAGGGACTAGCATATGATGAGCAGTTCTTC.